These 27 T cell receptor beta chains were all obtained from the same sample, sequenced in a study of shared clonotypes between healthy human individuals. Profiling relied on immunoSEQ multiplex PCR, and the TCRdb table lists in-frame clones only, not all of them. The sample holds 950,000 to 1,300,000 clones, 60% to 80% seen once. The specimen was memory CD4+ T cells sorted from blood. Described subset: CD45RA-negative fraction. The receptors were sampled from a man aged 18 to 30 in good health.

The V gene is TRBV28, the J gene TRBJ2-7, with 8 bases fitting TRBD1. V lost 7 bases to trimming and J lost 1 base; unmatched junction nucleotides: 9. Germline assignment: CDR1 MDHEN and CDR2 SYDVKM. This CDR3 is 15 amino acids long. The CDR3 DNA reads TGTGCCAGCACCGAAACAGGGGGAGGTTCCTACGAGCAGTACTTC. This encodes CASTETGGGSYEQYF.

This clone was observed a single time. The gene calls are TRBV30 and TRBJ1-6; TRBD1 matches at 9 bases. The CDR3 length is 19 residues. Germline CDR1 GTSNPN, CDR2 SVGIG (reference sequence). Unmatched junction bases numbered 12, after V lost 1 base and J lost 2 bases. This CDR3 is CAWSAPKDRGRTYNSPLHF. The CDR3 DNA is TGTGCCTGGAGTGCCCCCAAGGACAGGGGACGCACCTATAATTCACCCCTCCACTTT.

The rearrangement joins TRBV27 to TRBJ2-3; D uncertain. V lost 2 bases and J 7 bases, leaving 16 bases between the germline ends. The CDR3 runs to 15 residues. Germline lookup yields CDR1 MNHEY and CDR2 SMNVEV (reference sequence). CDR3 coding DNA: TGTGCCAGCAGTTTAGTGGTCACACAATTGTATACGCAGTATTTT. Its protein is CASSLVVTQLYTQYF.

V and J are TRBV10-2 and TRBJ1-2, with 7 bases fitting TRBD1. The CDR3 is made up of 13 amino acids. V shed 7 bases and J 2 bases; nucleotides not matched to a gene: 4. Germline loops: CDR1 WSHSY, CDR2 SAAADI. CDR3 residues: CASTDRANYGYTF. The CDR3 DNA follows: TGCGCCAGCACCGACAGGGCCAACTATGGCTACACCTTC.

The V call is TRBV13, the J call TRBJ2-2; 11 positions agree with TRBD2. The germline gives CDR1 PRHDT, CDR2 FYEKMQ (reference sequence). There are 15 residues in the CDR3. With 5 bases clipped from V and 1 base from J, the junction kept 0 bases outside the gene matches. As DNA, the CDR3 is TGTGCCAGCAGCGGGACTAGCGGGAACACCGGGGAGCTGTTTTTT. Translating it yields CASSGTSGNTGELFF.

The chain couples TRBV9 to TRBJ1-3, with no clear D. The V gene lost 0 bases and the J gene lost 2 bases, with 15 bases spanning the gap. The germline gives CDR1 SGDLS, CDR2 YYNGEE. This CDR3 spans 17 amino acids. CDR3 DNA: TGTGCCAGCAGCGTAGACTTAGGTGGAGGAGCTGGAAACACCATATATTTT. Its translation: CASSVDLGGGAGNTIYF. Drawing the rest from reference TRBV9 and TRBJ1-3, the complete variable domain is DSGVTQTPKHLITATGQRVTLRCSPRSGDLSVYWYQQSLDQGLQFLIQYYNGEERAKGNILERFSAQQFPDLHSELNLSSLELGDSALYFCASSVDLGGGAGNTIYFGEGSWLTVV.

This chain uses TRBV11-2 with TRBJ2-3; the D gene is possibly TRBD1 (6 bases). With 0 bases removed from V and 4 bases from J, the gap between germline ends came to 14 bases. There are 16 residues in the CDR3. Germline CDR1 SGHAT, CDR2 FQNNGV. The CDR3 sequence: CASSLDKGRGPDTQYF. The CDR3 DNA is TGTGCCAGCAGCTTAGATAAGGGCAGGGGCCCAGATACGCAGTATTTT. Full variable domain (rest looked up from reference TRBV11-2 and TRBJ2-3): EAGVAQSPRYKIIEKRQSVAFWCNPISGHATLYWYQQILGQGPKLLIQFQNNGVVDDSQLPKDRFSAERLKGVDSTLKIQPAKLEDSAVYLCASSLDKGRGPDTQYFGPGTRLTVL.

The rearrangement uses TRBV6-6 and TRBJ2-4; TRBD2 agrees at 8 bases. Trimming removed 8 bases from V and 12 bases from J; junction bases left unmatched: 12. The CDR3 runs 13 residues. Germline V gene data show CDR1 as MNHNY and CDR2 as SVGAGI (reference sequence). The CDR3, as DNA: TGTGCCAGCCATCCGGGGGGGCTGGGTCGTCAGTACTTC. Translating gives CASHPGGLGRQYF.

CDR3 DNA sequence: TGTGCCAGCAGTCGGACAGGGGGATTCGAGCAGTACTTC. This encodes CASSRTGGFEQYF. The V and J genes are TRBV28 and TRBJ2-7, with 10 bases that match TRBD1. After removal of 5 bases from V and 6 bases from J, the junction contained 4 bases not matched to a gene. This CDR3 is built from 13 residues. Germline V lookup: CDR1 MDHEN, CDR2 SYDVKM.

This sequence joins TRBV7-3 and TRBJ1-2; 8 bases align to TRBD1. The CDR3 covers 13 residues. Germline values: CDR1 SGHTA, CDR2 FQGTGA. V shed 7 bases and J 8 bases; nucleotides not matched to a gene: 9. The CDR3 spells CASTDQTGEGYTF. CDR3 DNA sequence: TGTGCCAGCACCGACCAGACAGGGGAGGGCTACACCTTC. The complete variable domain, with remaining parts taken from reference TRBV7-3 and TRBJ1-2, reads GAGVSQTPSNKVTEKGKYVELRCDPISGHTALYWYRQSLGQGPEFLIYFQGTGAADDSGLPNDRFFAVRPEGSVSTLKIQRTERGDSAVYLCASTDQTGEGYTFGSGTRLTVV.

The rearrangement joins TRBV7-9 to TRBJ2-3; D ambiguous. The V gene lost 5 bases and the J gene lost 6 bases, with 9 bases spanning the gap. CDR1 SEHNR and CDR2 FQNEAQ come from the germline V gene (reference sequence). This CDR3 contains 12 residues. CDR3 region: CASSADGDTQYF. The CDR3 coding sequence is TGTGCCAGCAGCGCAGATGGCGATACGCAGTATTTT.

This clone was picked up a small number of times. J is TRBJ1-4 and V is TRBV5-6; 7 bases are a match to TRBD1. Germline V lookup: CDR1 SGHDT, CDR2 YYEEEE. Trimming at V came to 4 bases and at J to 14 bases, leaving 14 bases not matched to a gene. This CDR3 comprises 14 residues. The CDR3 DNA follows: TGTGCCAGCAGCCGCCGGGACAGCGGTTTTCTTCTGTTTTTT. It encodes CASSRRDSGFLLFF.

The rearrangement joins TRBV28 to TRBJ1-2; the D gene is possibly TRBD1 (5 bases). Trimming removed 5 bases at V and 12 bases at J, with 19 bases between. The CDR3 runs 13 residues. CDR1 and CDR2 from the germline V gene are MDHEN and SYDVKM. CDR3 sequence reads: CASSSRDRSQDTF. CDR3 bases: TGTGCCAGCAGTAGCCGGGACCGATCTCAGGACACCTTC.

This chain links TRBV5-3 with TRBJ2-3; no definite D call. TRBV5-3 is marked as an open reading frame, function uncertain. V gave up 1 base and J gave up 2 bases, with 14 bases separating them. The CDR3 has 16 amino acids. In DNA form, the CDR3 reads TGTGCCAGAAGCTTGTTAACGACTCCTACCACAGATACGCAGTATTTT. The encoded protein is CARSLLTTPTTDTQYF.

This chain links TRBV28 with TRBJ1-1; TRBD1 aligns across 7 bases. V dropped 10 bases and J dropped 4; count of bases not matched to a gene: 12. The germline V gene encodes CDR1 MDHEN and CDR2 SYDVKM. CDR3 length: 14 residues. Here the CDR3 reads CATGDSIRVTEAFF. The CDR3 DNA reads TGTGCCACTGGGGACAGCATTCGAGTCACTGAAGCTTTCTTT. Using reference TRBV28 and TRBJ1-1 for the parts outside the CDR3, the full variable domain is DVKVTQSSRYLVKRTGEKVFLECVQDMDHENMFWYRQDPGLGLRLIYFSYDVKMKEKGDIPEGYSVSREKKERFSLILESASTNQTSMYLCATGDSIRVTEAFFGQGTRLTVV.

V and J are TRBV7-2 and TRBJ2-1; either TRBD1 or TRBD2 may supply D (5 bases each). The germline V gene encodes CDR1 SGHTA and CDR2 FQGNSA. V was shortened by 5 bases and J by 5 bases, with 16 bases between the two germline ends. CDR3 length: 15 amino acids. The CDR3 DNA reads TGTGCCAGCAGCGCCCGGTCGGGGCAGAACAATGAGCAGTTCTTC. The encoded protein is CASSARSGQNNEQFF. Looking up the rest from reference TRBV7-2 and TRBJ2-1 gives the full variable domain: GAGVSQSPSNKVTEKGKDVELRCDPISGHTALYWYRQSLGQGLEFLIYFQGNSAPDKSGLPSDRFSAERTGGSVSTLTIQRTQQEDSAVYLCASSARSGQNNEQFFGPGTRLTVL.

The chain has TRBV6-1 and TRBJ1-4; 9 nucleotides agree with TRBD1. Germline V CDR1 and CDR2: MNHNS, SASEGT. CDR3 length: 15 amino acids. V trimming: 0 bases; J trimming: 8 bases; junction bases outside the gene matches: 4. CDR3 sequence: CASSEAYRGREKLFF. The CDR3 DNA is TGTGCCAGCAGTGAAGCATACAGGGGGCGAGAAAAACTGTTTTTT.

The chain couples TRBV30 to TRBJ2-3; D remains unclear. Trimming shortened V by 1 base and J by 0 bases, and 14 bases separated the two germline ends. Germline V gene sequence: CDR1 GTSNPN, CDR2 SVGIG (reference sequence). CDR3 length: 16 residues. The CDR3 nucleotides read TGTGCCTGGAGTGAAGAAGGATCATTCAGCACAGATACGCAGTATTTT. It codes for CAWSEEGSFSTDTQYF.

As to this clone: This same CDR3 is encoded by further DNA sequences in the sample. The chain is built from TRBV4-1 and TRBJ2-1; D remains unclear. Germline V gene sequence: CDR1 MGHRA, CDR2 YSYEKL. The CDR3 extends over 13 amino acids. With 0 bases removed from V and 7 bases from J, the gap between germline ends came to 7 bases. This CDR3 reads CASSQEGLNEQFF. In nucleotides, the CDR3 is TGCGCCAGCAGCCAAGAGGGGTTGAATGAGCAGTTCTTC.

This clone was seen a single time. The V call is TRBV2, the J call TRBJ2-3, with 8 bases that match TRBD2. Looked up from germline, CDR1 is SNHLY and CDR2 is FYNNEI. The CDR3 extends over 14 amino acids. The J segment lost 6 bases and the V segment lost 5 bases, leaving 7 bases of the junction unmatched. The CDR3 loop is CASSSSAGVDTQYF. CDR3 bases: TGTGCCAGCAGTTCTTCAGCGGGGGTGGATACGCAGTATTTT. The variable domain in full, completed from reference TRBV2 and TRBJ2-3, reads EPEVTQTPSHQVTQMGQEVILRCVPISNHLYFYWYRQILGQKVEFLVSFYNNEISEKSEIFDDQFSVERPDGSNFTLKIRSTKLEDSAMYFCASSSSAGVDTQYFGPGTRLTVL.

The V call is TRBV11-2, the J call TRBJ2-5, with D tentatively TRBD1 (5 bases). The ends were cut back, 1 base at V and 4 bases at J, with 10 bases in the middle. This CDR3 contains 14 residues. Germline-derived CDR1 and CDR2 are SGHAT and FQNNGV. The CDR3 sequence: CASSLGDSPETQYF. The CDR3, as DNA: TGTGCCAGCAGCTTAGGAGACAGCCCAGAGACCCAGTACTTC. Variable domain in full (rest from reference TRBV11-2 and TRBJ2-5): EAGVAQSPRYKIIEKRQSVAFWCNPISGHATLYWYQQILGQGPKLLIQFQNNGVVDDSQLPKDRFSAERLKGVDSTLKIQPAKLEDSAVYLCASSLGDSPETQYFGPGTRLLVL.

This chain joins TRBV4-1 and TRBJ1-2, with D perhaps matching TRBD1 (5 bases). Looked up from germline, CDR1 is MGHRA and CDR2 is YSYEKL. V lost 4 bases, J lost 3 bases, and 15 bases lay in between. The CDR3 sequence is 15 residues long. The CDR3 coding sequence is TGCGCCAGCAGCCCATCCGGGACGGAGTACTATGGCTACACCTTC. Its translation is CASSPSGTEYYGYTF.

The genes are TRBV10-3 and TRBJ2-3; 11 nucleotides agree with TRBD2. The trim removed 5 bases at V and 4 bases at J, leaving 5 bases unmatched. Germline-derived CDR1 and CDR2 are ENHRY and SYGVKD. The CDR3 contains 15 residues. In DNA form, the CDR3 reads TGTGCCATCAGTATAGCGGGGGGGGCTGCAGATACGCAGTATTTT. It translates to CAISIAGGAADTQYF.

The rearrangement joins TRBV6-8 to TRBJ2-7; possible D gene TRBD1, 5 bases. The CDR3 runs 18 residues. Germline V gene sequence: CDR1 MNHGY, CDR2 SAAAGT. V lost 2 bases to trimming and J lost 3 bases, with 23 bases between them. CDR3 bases: TGTGCCAGCAGTTACCCCCACAGGAAAGCCAGTGTCTGCTACGAGCAGTACTTC. Amino acids: CASSYPHRKASVCYEQYF.

In its sample, this clone was seen once. This chain links TRBV6-5 with TRBJ2-7; TRBD1 agrees at 7 bases. The CDR3 runs to 15 residues. With V trimmed by 5 bases and J by 0 bases, 7 bases remained unmatched. The V gene's germline CDR1 is MNHEY and CDR2 SVGAGI. In DNA, the CDR3 is TGTGCCAGCAGTCAAAAACAGGGGAGCTCCTACGAGCAGTACTTC. It specifies CASSQKQGSSYEQYF.

There are a few counts of this clone. This rearrangement joins TRBV19 to TRBJ1-1; D not resolved. This CDR3 comprises 15 residues. The germline V and J ends were trimmed by 6 bases and 6 bases, with 20 bases remaining between them. CDR1 is LNHDA and CDR2 is SQIVND in the germline V gene (reference sequence). This chain's CDR3 is CASRRPDFKPAEAFF. Written as DNA, the CDR3 is TGTGCCAGTAGGAGGCCAGACTTCAAACCCGCTGAAGCTTTCTTT.

This clone was seen a single time. J is TRBJ2-1 and V is TRBV27, with 11 bases aligning to TRBD2. The CDR3 contains 17 residues. V was clipped by 2 bases and J by 4 bases; unmatched bases: 7. Germline V CDR1 and CDR2: MNHEY, SMNVEV (reference sequence). CDR3 sequence: CASSLLAGGSRYNEQFF. The DNA for the CDR3 is TGTGCCAGCAGTTTACTAGCGGGAGGTTCGAGATACAATGAGCAGTTCTTC.